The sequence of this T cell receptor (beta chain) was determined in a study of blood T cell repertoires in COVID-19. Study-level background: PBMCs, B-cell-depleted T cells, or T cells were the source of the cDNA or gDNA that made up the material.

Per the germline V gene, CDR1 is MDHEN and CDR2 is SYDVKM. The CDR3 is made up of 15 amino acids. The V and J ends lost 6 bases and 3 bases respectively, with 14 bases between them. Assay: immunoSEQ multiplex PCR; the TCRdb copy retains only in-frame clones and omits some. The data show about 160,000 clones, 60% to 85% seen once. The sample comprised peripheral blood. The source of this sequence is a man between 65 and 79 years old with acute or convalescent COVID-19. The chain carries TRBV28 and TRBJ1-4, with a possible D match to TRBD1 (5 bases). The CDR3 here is CASRKPGTSNEKLFF. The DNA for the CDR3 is TGTGCCAGCAGGAAACCAGGGACTTCTAATGAAAAACTGTTTTTT. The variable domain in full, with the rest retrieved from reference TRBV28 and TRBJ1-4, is DVKVTQSSRYLVKRTGEKVFLECVQDMDHENMFWYRQDPGLGLRLIYFSYDVKMKEKGDIPEGYSVSREKKERFSLILESASTNQTSMYLCASRKPGTSNEKLFFGSGTQLSVL.